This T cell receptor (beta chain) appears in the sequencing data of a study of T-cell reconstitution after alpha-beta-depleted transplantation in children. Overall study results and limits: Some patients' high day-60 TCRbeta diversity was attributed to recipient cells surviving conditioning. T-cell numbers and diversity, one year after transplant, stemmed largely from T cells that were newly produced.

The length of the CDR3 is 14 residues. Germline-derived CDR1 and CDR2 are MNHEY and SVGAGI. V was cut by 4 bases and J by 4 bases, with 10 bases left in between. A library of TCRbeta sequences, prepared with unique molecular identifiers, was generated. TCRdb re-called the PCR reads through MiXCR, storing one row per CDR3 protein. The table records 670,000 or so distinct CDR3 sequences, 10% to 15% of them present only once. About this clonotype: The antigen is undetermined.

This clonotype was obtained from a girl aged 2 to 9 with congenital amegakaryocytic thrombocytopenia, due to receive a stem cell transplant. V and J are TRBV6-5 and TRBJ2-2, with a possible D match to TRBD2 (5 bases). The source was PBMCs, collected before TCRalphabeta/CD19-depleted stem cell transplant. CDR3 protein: CASSSGLGTGELFF. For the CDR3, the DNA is TGTGCCAGCAGTTCCGGACTGGGCACCGGGGAGCTGTTTTTT.